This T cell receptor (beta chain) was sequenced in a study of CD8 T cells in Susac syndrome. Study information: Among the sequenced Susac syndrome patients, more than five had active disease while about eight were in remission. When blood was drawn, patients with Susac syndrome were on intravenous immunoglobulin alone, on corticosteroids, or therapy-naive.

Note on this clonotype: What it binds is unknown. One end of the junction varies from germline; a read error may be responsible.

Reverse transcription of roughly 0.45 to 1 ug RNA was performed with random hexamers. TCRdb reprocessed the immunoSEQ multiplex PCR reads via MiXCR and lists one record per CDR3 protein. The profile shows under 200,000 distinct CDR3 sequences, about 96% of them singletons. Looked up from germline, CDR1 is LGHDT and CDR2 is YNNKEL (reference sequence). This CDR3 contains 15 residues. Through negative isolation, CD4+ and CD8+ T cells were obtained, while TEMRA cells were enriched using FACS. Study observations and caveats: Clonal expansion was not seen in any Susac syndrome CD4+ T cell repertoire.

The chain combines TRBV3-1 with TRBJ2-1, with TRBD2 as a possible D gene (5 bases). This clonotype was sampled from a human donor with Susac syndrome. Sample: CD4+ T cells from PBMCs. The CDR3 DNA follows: TGTGCCAGCAGCCAAGATCTCGGGGTATACAATGAGCAGCTCTTC. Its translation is CASSQDLGVYNEQLF.